These 13 T cell receptor beta chains originate from one sample sequenced in a study of T cell responses to AZD1222 COVID-19 vaccine. The table came from immunoSEQ multiplex PCR; TCRdb's copy has only in-frame clones and leaves some out. Of 160,000 or so clones in the sample, about nine tenths were seen once. The starting material was peripheral blood, obtained 28 days after the second AZD1222 dose. Receptors were obtained from an adult who received the AZD1222 COVID-19 vaccine.

This chain uses TRBV4-1 with TRBJ2-1, with D perhaps matching TRBD2 (5 bases). In germline, CDR1 is MGHRA, CDR2 YSYEKL. V lost 2 bases and J 8 bases, leaving 16 bases between the germline ends. This CDR3 has 15 amino acids. CDR3 sequence (DNA): TGCGCCAGCAGCCAAAGTGAGCGGCCGACGGATGAGCAGTTCTTC. Amino acids: CASSQSERPTDEQFF.

The V and J genes are TRBV19 and TRBJ2-2, with 10 positions matching TRBD2. J lost 4 bases, V lost 4 bases, and 18 bases had no gene match. Germline assignment: CDR1 LNHDA and CDR2 SQIVND (reference sequence). This CDR3 is 20 amino acids long. CDR3 nucleotides: TGTGCCAGTAGTAAACTGCGAACAGCGGGAGGGCCCGGGGTCACCGGGGAGCTGTTTTTT. Residues: CASSKLRTAGGPGVTGELFF.

The V and J genes are TRBV10-3 and TRBJ2-2; 7 bases line up with TRBD1. With 6 bases clipped from V and 0 bases from J, the junction kept 7 bases outside the gene matches. The CDR3 contains 16 residues. CDR1 and CDR2 from the germline V gene are ENHRY and SYGVKD. The CDR3 region has the DNA TGTGCCATCAGAGACAGGGTATCCGCGAACACCGGGGAGCTGTTTTTT. Its protein product is CAIRDRVSANTGELFF.

The J gene is TRBJ2-2, the V gene TRBV11-2, with a possible D match to TRBD2 (5 bases). V shed 9 bases and J shed 0 bases, with 20 bases lying between them. Per the germline V gene, CDR1 is SGHAT and CDR2 is FQNNGV. CDR3 length: 17 residues. The CDR3 DNA reads TGTGCCAGTACTCAAGAGGCGGGCCCAACGAACACCGGGGAGCTGTTTTTT. This encodes CASTQEAGPTNTGELFF. The full variable domain, with the rest looked up from reference TRBV11-2 and TRBJ2-2, is EAGVAQSPRYKIIEKRQSVAFWCNPISGHATLYWYQQILGQGPKLLIQFQNNGVVDDSQLPKDRFSAERLKGVDSTLKIQPAKLEDSAVYLCASTQEAGPTNTGELFFGEGSRLTVL.

This clone showed up just a few times. V gene TRBV18 combines with J gene TRBJ1-1; 8 bases line up with TRBD1. Germline CDR1 reads KGHSH; CDR2 reads LQKENI. The length of the CDR3 is 14 residues. With 3 bases clipped from V and 1 base from J, the junction kept 1 base outside the gene matches. CDR3 amino acids: CASSPGQGNTEAFF. DNA for the CDR3: TGTGCCAGCTCACCCGGACAGGGGAACACTGAAGCTTTCTTT.

V is TRBV10-3 and J is TRBJ2-7; 10 bases match TRBD1. The germline V gene encodes CDR1 ENHRY and CDR2 SYGVKD. The J segment lost 6 bases and the V segment lost 6 bases, leaving 8 bases of the junction unmatched. The CDR3 totals 14 residues. DNA for the CDR3: TGTGCCATCAGAACTCAGGACAGGGGGAGCGAGCAGTACTTC. Translating gives CAIRTQDRGSEQYF.

The chain combines TRBV5-1 with TRBJ2-7; no clear D gene. Trimming shortened V by 0 bases and J by 3 bases, and 10 bases separated the two germline ends. Germline CDR1 SGHRS, CDR2 YFSETQ. The CDR3 is 14 amino acids. In nucleotides, the CDR3 is TGCGCCAGCAGCTTGGGTGGAGACTTCTACGAGCAGTACTTC. Protein sequence: CASSLGGDFYEQYF.

V gene TRBV10-3 combines with J gene TRBJ2-5; 7 positions match TRBD2. From germline, CDR1 is ENHRY and CDR2 SYGVKD. The CDR3 length is 16 residues. The junction had 10 bases not matched to a gene; V was cut back by 3 bases and J by 3 bases. CDR3 in amino acids: CAISDRLASEKETQYF. DNA of the CDR3: TGTGCCATCAGTGACAGACTAGCCTCTGAGAAAGAGACCCAGTACTTC.

The chain combines TRBV25-1 with TRBJ2-1; the D gene is possibly TRBD1 (7 bases). The germline V and J ends were trimmed by 5 bases and 7 bases, with 12 bases remaining between them. The germline CDR1 and CDR2 sequences are MGHDK and SYGVNS. CDR3 size: 13 residues. Written as DNA, the CDR3 is TGTGCCAGCAGTTTGCCAGGGGGGAATGAGCAGTTCTTC. Translated: CASSLPGGNEQFF.

The chain joins TRBV7-9 to TRBJ1-1; maybe TRBD1 (6 bases). This CDR3 spans 17 amino acids. Trimming removed 4 bases from V and 1 base from J, with 19 bases in between. The germline gives CDR1 SEHNR, CDR2 FQNEAQ (reference sequence). The CDR3 loop reads CASSSVGGREKNTEAFF. The CDR3 nucleotides read TGTGCCAGCAGCTCAGTTGGGGGCCGAGAGAAGAACACTGAAGCTTTCTTT.

This rearrangement joins TRBV19 to TRBJ2-3; 7 nucleotides match TRBD2. The CDR3 length is 16 residues. Germline-derived CDR1 and CDR2 are LNHDA and SQIVND (reference sequence). The junction had 11 bases not matched to a gene; V was cut back by 1 base and J by 7 bases. The CDR3 loop is CASSIVASGGVNTQYF. Here the CDR3 DNA reads TGTGCCAGTAGTATAGTGGCTAGCGGTGGGGTAAATACGCAGTATTTT.

V gene TRBV5-6 combines with J gene TRBJ1-4, with 7 bases aligning to TRBD1. V lost 4 bases to trimming and J lost 5 bases; unmatched junction nucleotides: 8. The germline V gene has CDR1 SGHDT and CDR2 YYEEEE. CDR3 length: 15 residues. The CDR3, as DNA: TGTGCCAGCAGCCCGTGGGACAGAAGAAATGAAAAACTGTTTTTT. The encoded protein is CASSPWDRRNEKLFF.

Of note for this clone: The same CDR3 can be traced to other DNA sequences in this sample. V gene TRBV7-3 combines with J gene TRBJ2-1; 8 positions match TRBD2. CDR1 SGHTA and CDR2 FQGTGA come from the germline V gene. The CDR3 runs 14 residues. V lost 6 bases to trimming and J lost 4 bases; unmatched junction nucleotides: 5. The CDR3 is CASSPTSGYNEQFF. Written as DNA, the CDR3 is TGTGCCAGCAGTCCTACTAGCGGTTACAATGAGCAGTTCTTC.